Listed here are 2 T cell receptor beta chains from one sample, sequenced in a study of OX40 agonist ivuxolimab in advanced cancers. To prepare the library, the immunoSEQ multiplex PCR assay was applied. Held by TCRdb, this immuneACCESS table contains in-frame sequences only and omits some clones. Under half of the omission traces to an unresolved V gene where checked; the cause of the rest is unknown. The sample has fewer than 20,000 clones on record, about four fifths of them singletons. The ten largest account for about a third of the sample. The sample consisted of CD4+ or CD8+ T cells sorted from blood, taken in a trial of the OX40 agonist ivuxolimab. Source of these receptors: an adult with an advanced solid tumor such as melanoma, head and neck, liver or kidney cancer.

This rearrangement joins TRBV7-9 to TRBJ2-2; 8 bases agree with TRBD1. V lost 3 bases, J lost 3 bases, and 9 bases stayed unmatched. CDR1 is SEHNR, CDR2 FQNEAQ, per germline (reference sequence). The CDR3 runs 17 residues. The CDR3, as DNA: TGTGCCAGCAGCTTCAATGTGACAGGGGAATACACCGGGGAGCTGTTTTTT. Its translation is CASSFNVTGEYTGELFF.

CDR3: CASSGSEWGQGDRAEQYF. In DNA form, the CDR3 reads TGTGCCAGCAGCGGAAGTGAGTGGGGTCAGGGGGACAGGGCTGAGCAGTACTTC. This chain links TRBV7-9 with TRBJ2-7, with 9 nucleotides matching TRBD1. Germline CDR1 reads SEHNR; CDR2 reads FQNEAQ (reference sequence). The junction had 21 bases not matched to a gene; V was cut back by 5 bases and J by 7 bases. The CDR3 length is 18 residues.